This T cell receptor beta chain appears in the sequencing data of a study of CD8 T cells in Susac syndrome. The study's findings and limits: CD8+ clones in Susac expanded most in TEMRA cells and active patients. The total CD8+ repertoires contained roughly 15 Susac-specific public clones, and the CD8+ TEMRA repertoires contained roughly 5.

With V trimmed by 8 bases and J by 3 bases, 14 bases remained unmatched. Germline-derived CDR1 and CDR2 are DFQATT and SNEGSKA (reference sequence). The CDR3 contains 16 residues. TEMRA cells were FACS-enriched, while CD8+ and CD4+ T cells were negatively isolated. Worth noting for this clonotype: What it recognizes is unknown.

RNA in amounts of roughly 0.5 to 1 ug was reverse transcribed with random hexamers. An immunoSEQ multiplex PCR amplified TCR beta CDR3 over 54 Vbeta and 13 Jbeta. One entry per CDR3 protein, called by TCRdb with MiXCR from the immunoSEQ multiplex PCR reads. The profile shows 92,000 or so distinct CDR3 sequences, approximately 96% of them singletons. The receptor's source is a human donor with Susac syndrome. Specimen: CD8+ T cells from PBMCs. The chain recombines TRBV20-1 with TRBJ2-1; TRBD1 agrees at 9 bases. CDR3 region: CSQQGADGADYNEQFF. CDR3 nucleotide sequence: TGCAGTCAACAGGGGGCGGACGGGGCCGACTACAATGAGCAGTTCTTC.